The source of this TCR beta chain is a study of cytomegalovirus exposure and HLA in healthy donors. The assay was immunoSEQ multiplex PCR, and TCRdb's table has in-frame clones only and misses some. The data hold 200,000 or so clones, with around 84% observed a single time. The donors were members of the approximately 130-subject validation cohort (separate from the approximately 670-subject first cohort). The source of this sequence is a woman aged 25 to 45 in good health and CMV-seropositive. Sequenced sample: PBMCs.

The CDR3 reads CASSTRAGQSYEQYF. CDR3 DNA: TGTGCCAGTAGTACACGGGCAGGACAGTCCTACGAGCAGTACTTC. V is TRBV19 and J is TRBJ2-7; D may be TRBD1 (6 bases). CDR3 size: 15 residues. V gave up 4 bases and J gave up 1 base, with 14 bases separating them. Germline-derived CDR1 and CDR2 are LNHDA and SQIVND (reference sequence).